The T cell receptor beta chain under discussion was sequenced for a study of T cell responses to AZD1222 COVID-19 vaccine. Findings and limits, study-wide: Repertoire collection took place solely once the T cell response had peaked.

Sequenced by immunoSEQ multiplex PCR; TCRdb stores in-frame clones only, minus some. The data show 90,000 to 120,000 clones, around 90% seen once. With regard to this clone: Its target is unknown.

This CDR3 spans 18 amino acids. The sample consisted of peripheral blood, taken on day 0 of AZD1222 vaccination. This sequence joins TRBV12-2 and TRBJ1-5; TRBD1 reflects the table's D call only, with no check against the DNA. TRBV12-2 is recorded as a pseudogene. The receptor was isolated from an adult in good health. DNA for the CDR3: TGTGCAAGTCGCCATGAGGGACAGGGGGCTGGGGGCAATCAGCCCCAGCATTTT. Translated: CASRHEGQGAGGNQPQHF.